This entry is about one TCR beta chain. There are a few counts of this clone. The specificity of this receptor is unknown. The record has no base qualities; no much larger clone is one base away. A second Seattle source provided samples from volunteer blood donors who had recovered from COVID-19. Each collaborating institution followed its own protocols to collect whole blood in K2EDTA tubes. For TCRbeta analysis, collaborator samples were shipped as frozen whole blood, as isolated PBMCs, or as DNA extracted from either sample type. The CDR1 and CDR2 encoded by the germline V gene (reference sequence) are GTSNPN and SVGIG. V is clipped by 5 bases and J by 6 bases, and the sequence between their germline boundaries is 14 bases long. The CDR3 starts with the cysteine, ends with the phenylalanine, and has 13 residues. Kept here is only the CDR3 DNA, which spans 39 bases and is read in frame from base 1.

The sample belongs to a study of blood T cell repertoires in COVID-19 (dated by TCRdb to about 2020). Study-wide context: Samples from collaborators originated in the United States, Italy and Spain and spanned both the acute and convalescent phases of COVID-19. The material from the prospective study consisted of cDNA or gDNA derived from T cells, B-cell-depleted T cells, or PBMCs. The dataset comprised deeply sampled blood TCRbeta repertoires from subjects exposed to, actively infected with, or recovered from COVID-19. A freely available public database, intended as a resource for researchers studying the immune response to SARS-CoV-2, is where the repertoires were released. Samples came from the ongoing ImmuneRACE study (first 160 participants) plus 1,254 subjects from 6 global collaborators. Nearly every sample came with metadata listing a de-identified subject ID, COVID-19 status, age in years and sex. Where available, HLA class I and class II types were obtained from metadata supplied by the sample provider rather than from assay-based typing. The paper's findings and limits, for the study overall: How much clinical and demographic metadata was included differed by source and by participant, and the metadata was provided uncurated.

TCRbeta CDR3 regions were amplified from genomic DNA by means of the immunoSEQ Assay, a bias-controlled multiplex PCR. The authors' pipeline ran thus. The number of nucleated cells in each sample was estimated from the amplification of reference gene primers within the assay. To quantify the absolute abundance of each unique TCRbeta CDR3 rearrangement, sequence reads were collapsed and filtered. For each sample, productive Simpson clonality was calculated by taking the square root of Simpson's diversity index across productive rearrangements. TCRdb's version of the immuneACCESS table is confined to in-frame rearrangements and falls short of the full clone set. An unresolved V gene accounts for under half of the shortfall where checked; the remainder is of unknown origin. V and J calls and clone size are copied from that table; D and trimming were computed from the DNA. The sample yields a few hundred thousand clones; less than 90% were counted once. Of the sample, over 1.5% is held by the ten largest clones.

Specimen: peripheral blood. The V and J segments used are TRBV30 and TRBJ1-5; too little of a D gene remains to name it. The TCR sequence derives from a woman between 40 and 55 years old who had recovered from COVID-19. This receptor has the CDR3 CAWAGASSQPQHF. The sequenced DNA is TGTGCCTGGGCCGGAGCCTCGAGTCAGCCCCAGCATTTT.